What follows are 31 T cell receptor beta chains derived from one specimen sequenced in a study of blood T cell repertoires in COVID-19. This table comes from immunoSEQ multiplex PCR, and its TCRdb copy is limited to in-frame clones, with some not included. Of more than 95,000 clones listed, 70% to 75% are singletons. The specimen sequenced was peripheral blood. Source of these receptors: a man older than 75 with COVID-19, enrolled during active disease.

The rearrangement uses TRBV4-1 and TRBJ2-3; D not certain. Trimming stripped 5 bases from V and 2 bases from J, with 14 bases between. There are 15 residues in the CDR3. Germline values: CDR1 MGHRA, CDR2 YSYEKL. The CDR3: CASSTRFMNTDTQYF. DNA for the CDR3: TGCGCCAGCAGCACGCGGTTTATGAACACAGATACGCAGTATTTT.

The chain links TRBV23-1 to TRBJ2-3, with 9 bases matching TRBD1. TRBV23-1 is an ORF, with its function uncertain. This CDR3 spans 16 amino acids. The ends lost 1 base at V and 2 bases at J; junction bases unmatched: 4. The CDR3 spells CASSQWGQGHTDTQYF. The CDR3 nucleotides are TGCGCCAGCAGTCAATGGGGACAGGGTCACACAGATACGCAGTATTTT.

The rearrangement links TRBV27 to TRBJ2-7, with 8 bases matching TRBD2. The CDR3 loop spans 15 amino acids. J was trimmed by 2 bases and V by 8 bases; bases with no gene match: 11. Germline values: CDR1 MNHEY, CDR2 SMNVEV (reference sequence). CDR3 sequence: CASRITSGSTYEQYF. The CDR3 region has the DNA TGTGCCAGCCGAATTACTAGCGGAAGCACCTACGAGCAGTACTTC.

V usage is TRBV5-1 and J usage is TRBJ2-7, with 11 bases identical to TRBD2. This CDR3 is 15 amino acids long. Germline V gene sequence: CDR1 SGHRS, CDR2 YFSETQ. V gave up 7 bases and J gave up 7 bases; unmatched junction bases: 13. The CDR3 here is CASQSYLAGGGEQYF. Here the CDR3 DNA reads TGCGCCAGCCAGTCGTACCTAGCGGGAGGAGGTGAGCAGTACTTC.

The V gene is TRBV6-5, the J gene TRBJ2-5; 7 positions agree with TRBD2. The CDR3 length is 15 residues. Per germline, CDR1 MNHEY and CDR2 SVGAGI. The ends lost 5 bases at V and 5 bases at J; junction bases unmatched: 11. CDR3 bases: TGTGCCAGCAGTCTGTCTGGCGGGAGCAGGGAGACCCAGTACTTC. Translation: CASSLSGGSRETQYF.

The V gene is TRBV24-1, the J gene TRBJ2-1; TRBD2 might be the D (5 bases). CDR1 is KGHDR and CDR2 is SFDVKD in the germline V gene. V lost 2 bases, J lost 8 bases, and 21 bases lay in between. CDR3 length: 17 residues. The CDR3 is CATSDWGLGVETDEQFF. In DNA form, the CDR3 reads TGTGCCACCAGTGATTGGGGTCTCGGGGTAGAAACCGATGAGCAGTTCTTC.

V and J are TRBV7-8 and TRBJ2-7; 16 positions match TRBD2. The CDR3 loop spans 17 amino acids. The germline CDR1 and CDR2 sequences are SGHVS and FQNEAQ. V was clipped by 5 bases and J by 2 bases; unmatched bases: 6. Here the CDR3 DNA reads TGTGCCAGCAGCGCGGGACTAGCGGGAGGGCCCGCCTACGAGCAGTACTTC. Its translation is CASSAGLAGGPAYEQYF.

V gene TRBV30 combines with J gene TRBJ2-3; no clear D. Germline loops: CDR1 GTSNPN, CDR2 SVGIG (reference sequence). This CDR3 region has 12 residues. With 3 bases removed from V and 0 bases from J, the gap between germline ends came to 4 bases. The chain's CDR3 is CAWSLSTDTQYF. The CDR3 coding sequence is TGTGCCTGGAGCCTGAGCACAGATACGCAGTATTTT.

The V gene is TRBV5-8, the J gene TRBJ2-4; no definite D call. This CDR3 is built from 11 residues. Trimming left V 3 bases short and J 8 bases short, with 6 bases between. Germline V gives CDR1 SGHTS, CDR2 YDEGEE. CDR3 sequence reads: CASSSSDIQYF. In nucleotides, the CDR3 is TGTGCCAGCAGCTCCTCAGACATTCAGTACTTC.

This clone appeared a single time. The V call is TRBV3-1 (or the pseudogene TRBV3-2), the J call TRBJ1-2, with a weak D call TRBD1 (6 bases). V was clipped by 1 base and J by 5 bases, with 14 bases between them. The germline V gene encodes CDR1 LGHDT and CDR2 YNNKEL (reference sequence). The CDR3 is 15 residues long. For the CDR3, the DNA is TGTGCCAGCAGCCAAGGAGTAGGCCAGGGGTATGGCTACACCTTC. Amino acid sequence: CASSQGVGQGYGYTF.

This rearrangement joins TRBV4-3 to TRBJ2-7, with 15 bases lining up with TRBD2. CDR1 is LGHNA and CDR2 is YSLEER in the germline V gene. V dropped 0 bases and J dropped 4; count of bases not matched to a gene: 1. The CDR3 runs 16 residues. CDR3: CASSQEGLAGGYEQYF. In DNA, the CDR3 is TGCGCCAGCAGCCAAGAGGGACTAGCGGGAGGTTACGAGCAGTACTTC.

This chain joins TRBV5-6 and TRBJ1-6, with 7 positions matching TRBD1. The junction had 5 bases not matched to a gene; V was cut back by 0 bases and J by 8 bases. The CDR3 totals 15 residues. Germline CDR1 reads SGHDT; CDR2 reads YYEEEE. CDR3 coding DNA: TGTGCCAGCAGCTTGGGGGGGACAGCTGATTCACCCCTCCACTTT. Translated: CASSLGGTADSPLHF.

Here the CDR3 reads CASSPRTSGSWDQYF. In DNA form, the CDR3 reads TGTGCCAGCAGCCCAAGGACTAGCGGGAGCTGGGATCAGTACTTC. The chain links TRBV7-6 to TRBJ2-7; TRBD2 matches 13 bases. Germline CDR1 reads SGHVS; CDR2 reads FNYEAQ. There are 15 residues in the CDR3. The V segment lost 5 bases and the J segment 10 bases; nucleotides outside the gene matches: 11.

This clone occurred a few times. The CDR3, as DNA: TGTGCCAGCAGTTTTCCGGGGGGCTGGCTCGGCTACACCTTC. Encoded protein: CASSFPGGWLGYTF. V is TRBV28 and J is TRBJ1-2, with TRBD1 as a possible D gene (6 bases). Germline V gene data show CDR1 as MDHEN and CDR2 as SYDVKM. This CDR3 has 14 amino acids. Trimming took 3 bases from V and 8 from J, leaving 16 bases between them.

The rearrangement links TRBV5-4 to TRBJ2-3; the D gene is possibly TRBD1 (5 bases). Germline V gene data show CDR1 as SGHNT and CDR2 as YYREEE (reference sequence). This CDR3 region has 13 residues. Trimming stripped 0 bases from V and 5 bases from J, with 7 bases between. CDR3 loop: CASSLARVDTQYF. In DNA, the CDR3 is TGTGCCAGCAGCTTGGCCAGGGTAGATACGCAGTATTTT.

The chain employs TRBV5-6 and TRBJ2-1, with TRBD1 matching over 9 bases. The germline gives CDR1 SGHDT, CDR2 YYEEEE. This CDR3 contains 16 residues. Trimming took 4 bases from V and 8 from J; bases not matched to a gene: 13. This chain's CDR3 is CASSRGTGSYEDEQFF. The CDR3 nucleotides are TGTGCCAGCAGCCGAGGGACAGGGTCTTATGAGGATGAGCAGTTCTTC.

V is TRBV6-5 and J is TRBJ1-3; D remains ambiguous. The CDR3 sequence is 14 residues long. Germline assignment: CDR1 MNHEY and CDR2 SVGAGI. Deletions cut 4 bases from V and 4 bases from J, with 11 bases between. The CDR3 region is CASSFETDGNTIYF. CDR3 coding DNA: TGTGCCAGCAGTTTTGAGACTGACGGAAACACCATATATTTT.

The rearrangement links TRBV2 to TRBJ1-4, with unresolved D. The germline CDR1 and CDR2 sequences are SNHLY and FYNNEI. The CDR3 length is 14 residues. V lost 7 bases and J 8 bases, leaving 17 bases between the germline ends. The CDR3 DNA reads TGTGCCAGCACACAACAGCGGTCCATGGAAAAACTGTTTTTT. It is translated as CASTQQRSMEKLFF. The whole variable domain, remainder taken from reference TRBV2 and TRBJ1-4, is EPEVTQTPSHQVTQMGQEVILRCVPISNHLYFYWYRQILGQKVEFLVSFYNNEISEKSEIFDDQFSVERPDGSNFTLKIRSTKLEDSAMYFCASTQQRSMEKLFFGSGTQLSVL.

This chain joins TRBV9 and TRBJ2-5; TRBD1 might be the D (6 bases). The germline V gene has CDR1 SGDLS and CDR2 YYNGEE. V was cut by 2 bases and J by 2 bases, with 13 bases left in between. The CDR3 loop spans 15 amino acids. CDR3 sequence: CASSVAGVEQETQYF. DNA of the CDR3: TGTGCCAGCAGCGTCGCAGGGGTGGAACAAGAGACCCAGTACTTC.

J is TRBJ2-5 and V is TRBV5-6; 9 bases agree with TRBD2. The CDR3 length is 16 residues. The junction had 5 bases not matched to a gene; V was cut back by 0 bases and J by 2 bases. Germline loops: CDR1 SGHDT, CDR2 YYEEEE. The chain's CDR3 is CASSLAELAGQETQYF. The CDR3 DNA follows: TGTGCCAGCAGCTTGGCCGAGCTAGCGGGGCAAGAGACCCAGTACTTC.

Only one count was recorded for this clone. CDR3 in DNA: TGTGCCAGCTCACCAAATACGGGGGATGATCAGCCCCAGCATTTT. Residues: CASSPNTGDDQPQHF. V is TRBV18 and J is TRBJ1-5, with a possible D match to TRBD1 (5 bases). The CDR3 extends over 15 amino acids. In germline, CDR1 is KGHSH, CDR2 LQKENI. V was clipped by 2 bases and J by 5 bases, with 13 bases between them.

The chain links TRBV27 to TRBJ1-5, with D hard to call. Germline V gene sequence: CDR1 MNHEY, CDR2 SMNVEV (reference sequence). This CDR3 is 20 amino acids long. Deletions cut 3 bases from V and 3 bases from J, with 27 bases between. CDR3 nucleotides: TGTGCCAGCAGTTTCCCCCCCGGAACGCATCCGCAGGTCACCAATCAGCCCCAGCATTTT. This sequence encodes CASSFPPGTHPQVTNQPQHF.

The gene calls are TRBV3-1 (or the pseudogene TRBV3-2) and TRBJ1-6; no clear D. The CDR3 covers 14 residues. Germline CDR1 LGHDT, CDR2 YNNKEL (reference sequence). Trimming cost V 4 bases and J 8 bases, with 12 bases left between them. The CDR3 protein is CASSPLRSDSPLHF. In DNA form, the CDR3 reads TGTGCCAGCAGCCCGTTGAGGTCGGATTCACCCCTCCACTTT.

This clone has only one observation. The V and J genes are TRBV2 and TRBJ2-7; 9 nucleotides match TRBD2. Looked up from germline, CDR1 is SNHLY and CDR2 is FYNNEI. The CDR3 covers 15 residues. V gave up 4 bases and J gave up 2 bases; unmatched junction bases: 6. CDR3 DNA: TGTGCCAGCAGTGCTAGACTAGCGGAGGCCTACGAGCAGTACTTC. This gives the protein CASSARLAEAYEQYF.

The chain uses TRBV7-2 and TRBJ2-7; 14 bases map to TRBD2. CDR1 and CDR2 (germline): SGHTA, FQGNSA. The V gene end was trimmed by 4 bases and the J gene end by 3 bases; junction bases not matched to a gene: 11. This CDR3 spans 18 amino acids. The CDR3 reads CASSSRTSGRTHFYEQYF. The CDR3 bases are TGTGCCAGCAGCTCGAGGACTAGCGGGAGGACACATTTCTACGAGCAGTACTTC.

CDR3 coding DNA: TGTGCCAGCAGCTTGAAATTAGTTGGGACAGGGGACACCGGGGAGCTGTTTTTT. This gives the protein CASSLKLVGTGDTGELFF. This sequence joins TRBV5-4 and TRBJ2-2; 10 bases agree with TRBD1. Trimming cost V 1 base and J 3 bases; bases outside gene matches: 9. The CDR3 totals 18 residues. From germline, CDR1 is SGHNT and CDR2 YYREEE (reference sequence).

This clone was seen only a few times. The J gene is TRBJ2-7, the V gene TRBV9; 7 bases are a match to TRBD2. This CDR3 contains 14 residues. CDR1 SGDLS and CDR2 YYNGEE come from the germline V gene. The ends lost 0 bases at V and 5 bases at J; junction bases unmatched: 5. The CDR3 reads CASSVEGGIDEQYF. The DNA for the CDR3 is TGTGCCAGCAGCGTAGAGGGAGGGATCGACGAGCAGTACTTC.

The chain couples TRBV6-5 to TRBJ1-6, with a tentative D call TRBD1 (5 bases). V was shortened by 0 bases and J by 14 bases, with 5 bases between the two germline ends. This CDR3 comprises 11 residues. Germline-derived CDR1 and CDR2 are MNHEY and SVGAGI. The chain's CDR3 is CASSYSGALHF. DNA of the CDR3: TGTGCCAGCAGTTACTCAGGGGCCCTCCACTTT.

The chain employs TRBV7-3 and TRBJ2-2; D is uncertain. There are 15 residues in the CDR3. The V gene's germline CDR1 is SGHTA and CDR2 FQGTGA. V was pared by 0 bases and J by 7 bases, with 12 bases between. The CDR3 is CASSLTLGFSGELFF. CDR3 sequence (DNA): TGTGCCAGCAGCTTAACACTCGGGTTCAGCGGGGAGCTGTTTTTT.

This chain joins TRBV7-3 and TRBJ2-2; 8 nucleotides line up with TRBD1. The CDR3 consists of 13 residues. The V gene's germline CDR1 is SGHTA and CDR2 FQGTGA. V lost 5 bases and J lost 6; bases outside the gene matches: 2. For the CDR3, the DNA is TGTGCCAGCAGCCCAGGGGGCGCCGGGGAGCTGTTTTTT. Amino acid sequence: CASSPGGAGELFF. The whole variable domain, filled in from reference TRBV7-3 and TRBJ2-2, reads GAGVSQTPSNKVTEKGKYVELRCDPISGHTALYWYRQSLGQGPEFLIYFQGTGAADDSGLPNDRFFAVRPEGSVSTLKIQRTERGDSAVYLCASSPGGAGELFFGEGSRLTVL.

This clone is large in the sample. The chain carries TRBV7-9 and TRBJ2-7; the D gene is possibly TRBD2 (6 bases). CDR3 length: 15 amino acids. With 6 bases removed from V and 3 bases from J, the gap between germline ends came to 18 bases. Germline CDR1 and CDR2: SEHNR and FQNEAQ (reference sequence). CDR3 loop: CASSPPTRTIYEQYF. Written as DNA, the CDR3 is TGTGCCAGCAGTCCCCCGACACGGACTATCTACGAGCAGTACTTC.